The next 19 T cell receptor beta chains were all read from a single sample in a study of response to subunit inactivated influenza vaccine. TCRdb recomputed calls from the RT-PCR reads with MiXCR, one row per CDR3 protein. Of hundreds of thousands of distinct CDR3 sequences listed, 6% to 9% were seen once; the top ten hold roughly 13%. The input for sequencing was PBMCs from blood, taken roughly 24 months after vaccination. The receptors here all came from a man aged 50 to 69 who received an inactivated influenza vaccine.

In this sample, this clonotype turned up a few times. This chain connects TRBV4-2 to TRBJ2-5; D unresolved. The length of the CDR3 is 15 residues. CDR1 and CDR2 (germline): LGHNA, YNFKEQ. The V gene lost 1 base and the J gene lost 2 bases, with 11 bases spanning the gap. The CDR3 nucleotides read TGTGCCAGCAGCCAAGTTGCAGCAGATCAAGAGACCCAGTACTTC. It yields the protein CASSQVAADQETQYF.

The chain couples TRBV15 to TRBJ2-5; D gene unclear. The CDR3 covers 13 residues. Germline-derived CDR1 and CDR2 are LNHNV and YYDKDF (reference sequence). V was pared by 6 bases and J by 5 bases, with 13 bases between. The DNA for the CDR3 is TGTGCCACCAGTCGACCAGGATCGGAGACCCAGTACTTC. This gives the protein CATSRPGSETQYF.

This sequence joins TRBV20-1 and TRBJ2-7; 9 bases are shared with TRBD1. The CDR3 has 14 amino acids. Trimming took 5 bases from V and 6 from J; bases not matched to a gene: 11. Germline-derived CDR1 and CDR2 are DFQATT and SNEGSKA (reference sequence). CDR3 bases: TGCAGTGCTGAAAGGACAGGGGTGAAGGGCGAGCAGTACTTC. It translates to CSAERTGVKGEQYF.

The CDR3 reads CASSLGVENTQYF. The CDR3 bases are TGTGCCAGCAGCTTAGGGGTAGAAAATACGCAGTATTTT. V is TRBV7-3 and J is TRBJ2-3; D remains unclear. This CDR3 spans 13 amino acids. V was pared by 2 bases and J by 7 bases, with 10 bases between. From germline, CDR1 is SGHTA and CDR2 FQGTGA. Variable domain in full (rest from reference TRBV7-3 and TRBJ2-3): GAGVSQTPSNKVTEKGKYVELRCDPISGHTALYWYRQSLGQGPEFLIYFQGTGAADDSGLPNDRFFAVRPEGSVSTLKIQRTERGDSAVYLCASSLGVENTQYFGPGTRLTVL.

This clonotype was detected many times. V is TRBV7-9 and J is TRBJ2-3; D call uncertain. CDR3 length: 14 amino acids. Trimming cost V 0 bases and J 6 bases, with 10 bases left between them. CDR1 is SEHNR, CDR2 FQNEAQ, per germline (reference sequence). CDR3 sequence: CASSLAGRGDTQYF. CDR3 sequence (DNA): TGTGCCAGCAGCTTAGCGGGTCGTGGGGATACGCAGTATTTT.

About this clonotype: A junction end diverges from the germline sequence, so it may reflect a read error. The chain carries TRBV11-2 and TRBJ2-1, with a tentative D call TRBD1 (5 bases). Looked up from germline, CDR1 is SGHAT and CDR2 is FQNNGV. This CDR3 has 13 residues. The CDR3 here is CASSPVPGPLPHF. Written as DNA, the CDR3 is TGTGCCAGCAGTCCTGTTCCAGGGCCCCTGCCCCACTTC.

This clonotype was detected many times. The chain links TRBV21-1 to TRBJ2-7; the table names TRBD2, a call not compared with the DNA. TRBV21-1 corresponds to a pseudogene. This CDR3 comprises 12 residues. Written as DNA, the CDR3 is TGTGCCAGCTCCAGGGGAGGGAACGAGCAGTACTTC. Its translation: CASSRGGNEQYF.

This clonotype was recorded many times. This chain connects TRBV6-5 to TRBJ2-1; D is undetermined. V lost 0 bases, J lost 2 bases, and 11 bases lay in between. There are 16 residues in the CDR3. The germline gives CDR1 MNHEY, CDR2 SVGAGI. Here the CDR3 DNA reads TGTGCCAGCAGTTACTCGAACGCATACCCCTACAATGAGCAGTTCTTC. As protein: CASSYSNAYPYNEQFF.

The sample holds a few counts of this clonotype. The rearrangement uses TRBV20-1 and TRBJ1-5; 7 nucleotides align to TRBD1. The length of the CDR3 is 15 residues. Germline CDR1 reads DFQATT; CDR2 reads SNEGSKA (reference sequence). Trimming took 2 bases from V and 4 from J; bases not matched to a gene: 8. The CDR3 reads CSARYPGTANQPQHF. CDR3 bases: TGCAGTGCTAGATACCCCGGGACAGCGAATCAGCCCCAGCATTTT.

This clonotype was detected only a few times. V is TRBV7-9 and J is TRBJ2-3; D unresolved. Trimming pared 5 bases from V and 2 bases from J, leaving 14 bases between. The germline V gene has CDR1 SEHNR and CDR2 FQNEAQ (reference sequence). This CDR3 region has 15 residues. CDR3 amino acids: CASSDLQTNTDTQYF. CDR3 in DNA: TGTGCCAGCAGCGATTTACAGACGAACACAGATACGCAGTATTTT.

Concerning this clonotype itself: This may be a read error, as it is one base from a much larger clone. V gene TRBV29-1 combines with J gene TRBJ2-7; TRBD2 might be the D (6 bases). The CDR3 runs 16 residues. The V and J ends lost 3 bases and 2 bases respectively, with 20 bases between them. Germline lookup yields CDR1 SQVTM and CDR2 ANQGSEA. This CDR3 is CSVEMGLAVGPYEQYF. The CDR3 DNA is TGCAGCGTTGAGATGGGACTTGCGGTAGGACCCTACGAGCAGTACTTC.

This clonotype has just a few counts. The chain uses TRBV4-1 and TRBJ2-2; D call uncertain. This CDR3 is 17 amino acids long. In germline, CDR1 is MGHRA, CDR2 YSYEKL. Trimming stripped 4 bases from V and 4 bases from J, with 19 bases between. CDR3 coding DNA: TGCGCCAGCAGCCCCCGCATTAGGCGAGTGGGCACCGGGGAGCTGTTTTTT. This translates into CASSPRIRRVGTGELFF.

Only a few counts were recorded for this clonotype. The rearrangement joins TRBV7-9 to TRBJ2-5; 8 bases agree with TRBD2. Germline CDR1 SEHNR, CDR2 FQNEAQ (reference sequence). Trimming took 6 bases from V and 1 from J; bases not matched to a gene: 4. The CDR3 length is 14 residues. CDR3 region: CASSYSGIQETQYF. The CDR3 DNA sequence: TGTGCCAGCAGTTATAGCGGGATCCAAGAGACCCAGTACTTC.

This clonotype was seen many times. This chain links TRBV27 with TRBJ1-5; a weak D match, TRBD1 (5 bases). CDR1 and CDR2 (germline): MNHEY, SMNVEV (reference sequence). Trimming took off 6 bases at V and 4 bases at J, with 16 bases between the two ends. The CDR3 length is 15 residues. The CDR3 region is CASSRTGARNQPQHF. The CDR3 coding sequence is TGTGCCAGCAGCCGTACCGGGGCCCGTAATCAGCCCCAGCATTTT.

The table lists this clonotype with many counts. CDR3 sequence: CAWKGGPGGNTEAFF. DNA for the CDR3: TGTGCCTGGAAGGGTGGCCCGGGAGGGAACACTGAAGCTTTCTTT. This rearrangement joins TRBV30 to TRBJ1-1; D gene unclear. The CDR3 runs to 15 residues. The germline gives CDR1 GTSNPN, CDR2 SVGIG (reference sequence). V gave up 4 bases and J gave up 1 base, with 16 bases separating them.

This clonotype was recorded a few times. The chain links TRBV20-1 to TRBJ2-6; 9 nucleotides agree with TRBD1. Germline V lookup: CDR1 DFQATT, CDR2 SNEGSKA (reference sequence). This CDR3 has 18 amino acids. The trim removed 1 base at V and 2 bases at J, leaving 9 bases unmatched. This chain's CDR3 is CSARVAAGQGAGANVLTF. The CDR3 bases are TGCAGTGCTAGAGTGGCCGCGGGACAGGGTGCTGGGGCCAACGTCCTGACTTTC.

CDR3 sequence: CSVTQDFLGTDTQYF. The DNA of the CDR3 is TGCAGCGTTACTCAAGACTTCCTAGGGACAGATACGCAGTATTTT. The chain recombines TRBV29-1 with TRBJ2-3; D gene ambiguous. The CDR3 spans 15 residues. V lost 5 bases, J lost 3 bases, and 18 bases lay in between. CDR1 SQVTM and CDR2 ANQGSEA come from the germline V gene.

This rearrangement joins TRBV3-1 to TRBJ1-2, with no clear D. The V and J ends lost 1 base and 5 bases respectively, with 11 bases between them. The CDR3 spans 14 residues. Germline CDR1 and CDR2: LGHDT and YNNKEL (reference sequence). CDR3 loop: CASSQANTGYGYTF. In DNA, the CDR3 is TGTGCCAGCAGCCAAGCGAATACGGGGTATGGCTACACCTTC. Variable domain in full (rest from reference TRBV3-1 and TRBJ1-2): DTAVSQTPKYLVTQMGNDKSIKCEQNLGHDTMYWYKQDSKKFLKIMFSYNNKELIINETVPNRFSPKSPDKAHLNLHINSLELGDSAVYFCASSQANTGYGYTFGSGTRLTVV.

This clonotype was counted many times. The V and J genes are TRBV7-9 and TRBJ2-5; either TRBD1 or TRBD2 may supply D (5 bases each). This CDR3 comprises 15 residues. With 3 bases removed from V and 5 bases from J, the gap between germline ends came to 16 bases. Germline CDR1 and CDR2: SEHNR and FQNEAQ (reference sequence). The CDR3 loop is CASSFEGLTRETQYF. Written as DNA, the CDR3 is TGTGCCAGCAGCTTTGAGGGGCTGACCCGGGAGACCCAGTACTTC.